This TCR beta chain derives from a study of cytomegalovirus exposure and HLA in healthy donors (dated by TCRdb to the late 2010s). Context from the whole study: An earlier analysis of under 600 of the donors reported 250 to 300 Gb of sequence data and roughly 100 million unique TCR beta sequences from 190 million or so T cells. Among the roughly 400 genotyped donors, around 81% belonged to the genetic ancestry cluster associated with self-reported Caucasian donors. In a later genetic analysis, genome-wide SNP genotypes for 398 of the 666 donors were used, and that subset was treated as a discovery cohort. High-throughput TCR immunosequencing, statistical association of individual TCRs with disease status, and machine learning were combined to predict cytomegalovirus infection status. Rather than drawing on any new phenotypic data, the later analysis identified candidate immune exposures from TCR beta sequences and the way those sequences occurred across donors. A separate validation cohort of some 130 different subjects was used in addition to the roughly 700-subject first cohort. The study used immunosequencing to profile the T cell repertoires of approximately 640 subjects and linked those repertoires to cytomegalovirus serostatus. Donor age, sex, ethnicity and CMV serostatus were compiled together with the repertoire data. Among 350 to 400 genotyped donors of the cohort, an average of around 240,000 unique TCR beta nucleotide sequences were sequenced per donor, roughly a sixth of them non-productive. Four to six DR-DQ haplotypes were handled as single units for association and clustering, since linkage in the cohort was strong. A later analysis re-analyzed previously published TCR beta repertoires from approximately 670 donors and added high-resolution HLA genotyping to study TCR occurrence patterns. The study aimed to test whether cataloging public T cell receptors could reveal signatures of past pathogen exposure. An earlier analysis of a few hundred of the donors applied high-throughput TCR beta sequencing to assess whether each TCR beta V gene segment acted as functional or pseudogenic. Approximately 310 gigabases of sequencing data and around 90 million unique TCR sequences made up an early release that covered about 640 HLA-typed donors. HLA typing covered class I and class II loci at four-digit resolution. Typing coverage varied by locus: roughly 629-640 donors for A, B, C, DRB1 and DQB1; more than 500 for DQA1; over 600 for DPA1; 450 to 480 for DPB1. All discovery cohort repertoires had been generated on a single sequencing platform. Study-level results and caveats: Most TCR sequences were observed very rarely across donors, whereas some public TCRs were present in many individuals. In a later analysis, HLA-associated TCR beta chains were found to be more clonally expanded and to have lower generation probabilities than equally common non-associated chains. In the study, 150 to 200 TCR beta chains were listed as associated with cytomegalovirus. A later genetic analysis reported fewer N-insertions in productive TCRs among donors in an Asian-associated ancestry cluster than the approximately 700-donor mean. A further reported finding was that TCR beta sequences accurately predicted the HLA-A and HLA-B alleles for most subjects in the first cohort. Roughly uniform sequencing depth across donors was assumed in presence/absence analyses, although this assumption may not hold. Because counts were too low, roughly 17 rarely observed V segments, including chromosome 9 orphons, were left out of the earlier analysis of 587 of the donors. A cluster of highly shared sequence variants was judged likely to represent a technical artifact of the sequencing pipeline. In a later analysis, the rate of TCR association differed among HLA loci, with DRB1 alleles having the most associated TCRs and HLA-C alleles having the fewest. The classifier was reported to diagnose cytomegalovirus status with high specificity and sensitivity in both the original cohort and the validation cohort. In an earlier analysis of about 550 of the donors, most TCR beta V segments were observed in productive rearrangements about 90% or about 30% of the time, broadly matching IMGT annotations. Linkage disequilibrium might explain the correlated functional status among segregating V segments, but an unknown experimental factor could not be ruled out. CMV serostatus was the only immune exposure information available for the cohort. A later analysis associated about 16,000 TCR beta sequences with specific HLA alleles at a false discovery rate of 0.05. Only TCR beta chains were sequenced in this cohort, and the absence of alpha or paired-chain data limited detectable features. In vitro tests confirmed that a few of the cytomegalovirus-associated TCR beta chains recognize cytomegalovirus antigens. A later genetic analysis associated a missense DCLRE1C variant with V-gene and J-gene trimming of TCR beta chains, and an independent cohort replicated the association. In a later analysis, several top co-occurrence clusters were reported to appear linked to parvovirus B19, influenza, CMV and Epstein-Barr virus. Because HLA typing was unavailable for some donors at each locus, only the typed subset was used in association tests. When HLA alleles, especially DR and DQ, strongly co-occurred, attributing TCR associations to individual alleles was difficult. Most CMV-associated TCR beta chains appeared to be HLA-restricted in a later analysis, and the HLA associations seemed to be driven largely by CMV exposure. It was suggested by the authors that the approach could potentially be generalized to other disease states and immunological phenotypes.

Receptor libraries were prepared by the immunoSEQ multiplex PCR assay. A mixture of 60 forward primers for TCR Vbeta segments and 13 reverse primers for TCR Jbeta segments was used in the multiplex PCR. The CDR3 region of rearranged TCR beta genes was amplified from genomic DNA by a multiplex PCR assay. On the Illumina HiSeq System, the amplified TCR beta libraries were sequenced as 87-base-pair reads. The source study handled its data this way. In a later analysis, 70 million to 95 million unique TCR beta chains were counted across the roughly 670 repertoires, and roughly 11 million of these chains were shared by at least two donors. Raw reads were error-corrected and collapsed into unique sequences by a nearest-neighbor algorithm in which closely related sequences were merged to remove PCR and sequencing errors. CDR3 sequences were aligned to IMGT reference sequences to assign V, D and J gene segments. For a sequence to be retained, a match of at least six nucleotides to both a V gene segment and a J gene segment was required. Rearrangements were classified as productive when the CDR3 lacked stop codons and remained in frame with V and J, and all other rearrangements were classified as non-productive. CDR3 was defined according to IMGT convention as the region running from the second conserved V-encoded cysteine to the conserved J-encoded phenylalanine. In an earlier analysis of around 540 of the donors, sequences lacking an unambiguous match to a single V gene segment were excluded. In an earlier analysis of 587 of the donors, V segments were called functional above 56.7% productive rearrangements and were called segregating when the between-donor standard deviation exceeded 5%. A statistical classification framework was built for diagnosing cytomegalovirus status from the catalog of TCR beta chain sequences. In a later analysis, TCR nucleotide sequences were compared against IMGT/GENE-DB human TR gene sequences so that V and J genes could be assigned. Using the TCRdist pipeline, a later analysis assigned CDR3 sequences along with most-parsimonious VDJ recombination scenarios. In a later analysis, every TCR beta chain was defined by the combination of its CDR3 amino acid sequence and its V-gene family, and reads without a unique V-gene family were dropped. In a later analysis, approximately 590 highly shared, low-generation-probability nucleotide sequences were removed to address suspected cross-contamination and a sequencing artifact. For each public chain, a later analysis derived a clonal expansion index from normalized ranks of inferred template counts within each repertoire. Generation probabilities in a later analysis came from a VDJ recombination model fitted to out-of-frame rearrangements, and those results were checked against IGoR. In a later analysis, hypergeometric tests were used to score TCR-TCR, TCR-HLA and TCR-CMV co-occurrence, with a repertoire-size bias correction applied to TCR pairs. To estimate false discovery rates, a later analysis permuted the HLA or CMV assignments 20 times. A later analysis grouped co-occurring TCRs with DBSCAN, adding TCRdist sequence similarity when clustering within HLA-allele-positive subsets. Repertoires with fewer than 30,000 or more than 120,000 public chains, plus five repertoires with anomalous nucleotide sharing, were excluded from co-occurrence clustering. TCRdb provides this immuneACCESS table in a form limited to in-frame rearrangements. Some clones are lacking; in checked studies, under half of them reflect an unresolved V gene, and why the rest are absent is not known. V and J calls and clone size are given by that table; D and trimming were obtained from the DNA. The table for this sample lists 130,000 or so clones; around 80% of them were counted only once. The top ten clones comprise 4.5% to 5.5% of the sample.

Note on this clone: Its antigen has not been determined. No qualities accompany the bases; no much larger clone lies one base away.

The cohort was made up of about 670 healthy bone marrow donors. At the time of sampling, every cohort member was nominally healthy, though immune exposures that went unrecorded were likely present. The donor was CMV seronegative and belonged to the group of over 350 seronegative cohort members. A peripheral blood sample was collected from each donor, and TCR beta sequencing was performed on peripheral blood mononuclear cells. The Qiagen DNeasy Blood Extraction Kit was used to extract genomic DNA from the blood cell samples. The sample consisted of PBMCs. The TCR comes from a man aged 30 to 45 in good health and CMV-seronegative.

DNA sequence: TGTGCCAGCACCCCATCTAGCGGGGGGCCTAGCTCCTACGAGCAGTACTTC. Its translation is CASTPSSGGPSSYEQYF. This receptor chain uses TRBV27 and TRBJ2-7, with TRBD2 identical over 11 junction bases. The CDR3 sequence holds 17 residues, the cysteine and phenylalanine included. Just CDR3 DNA is preserved here, 51 bases in frame from base 1. Clipping removes 7 bases from V and 0 bases from J, with 11 as the unmatched junction base count. CDR1 and CDR2 are drawn from the germline V gene (reference sequence): MNHEY, SMNVEV.